This T cell receptor beta chain was recovered during a study of OX40 agonist ivuxolimab in advanced cancers. Overall study context: Three patients got partial responses; one had hepatocellular carcinoma and two had cutaneous melanoma. Overall study findings and caveats: On average, a greater number of expanded clones characterised CD8+ T cells relative to CD4+. Antigen specificity of clonally expanded peripheral T cells was not established. Clonal expansion was among the lowest in partial responders at 0.1-3.0 mg/kg, especially CD8+.

Profiled with immunoSEQ multiplex PCR; TCRdb holds only in-frame clones, not every one. The profile shows about 19,000 clones, around two thirds of them singletons. As to this clone: The target antigen is unknown.

Trimming stripped 0 bases from V and 0 bases from J, with 9 bases between. CDR1 is MNHEY, CDR2 SMNVEV, per germline (reference sequence). This CDR3 has 16 residues. The J gene is TRBJ2-4, the V gene TRBV27, with no clear D. The TCR sequence derives from an adult with an advanced solid tumor such as melanoma, head and neck, liver or kidney cancer. Sequenced material: CD4+ or CD8+ T cells sorted from blood, taken in a trial of the OX40 agonist ivuxolimab. The DNA for the CDR3 is TGTGCCAGCAGTTTATCCCCCCGTCTAGCCAAAAACATTCAGTACTTC. It codes for CASSLSPRLAKNIQYF.